What follows are 30 T cell receptor beta chains derived from one specimen sequenced in a study of blood T cell repertoires in COVID-19. Assay used: immunoSEQ multiplex PCR; TCRdb lists only in-frame clones, some missing. The sample includes some 280,000 clones, 75% to 90% of them seen just once. The sample was peripheral blood. Every receptor here comes from a woman between 25 and 40 years old with active or convalescent COVID-19.

This chain joins TRBV28 and TRBJ2-7, with D tentatively TRBD2 (6 bases). V dropped 8 bases and J dropped 3 bases, with 14 bases sitting between them. In germline, CDR1 is MDHEN, CDR2 SYDVKM. CDR3 size: 13 residues. The CDR3 reads CASQRGINYEQYF. The CDR3 DNA reads TGTGCCAGCCAACGGGGGATTAACTACGAGCAGTACTTC.

The V gene is TRBV2, the J gene TRBJ1-1; 7 bases are shared with TRBD1. CDR1 and CDR2 from the germline V gene are SNHLY and FYNNEI. The V gene end was trimmed by 7 bases and the J gene end by 1 base; junction bases not matched to a gene: 3. CDR3 length equals 13 residues. CDR3 region: CASIRDRNTEAFF. For the CDR3, the DNA is TGTGCCAGCATCCGGGACAGGAACACTGAAGCTTTCTTT. Together with reference TRBV2 and TRBJ1-1, the CDR3 gives the full variable domain: EPEVTQTPSHQVTQMGQEVILRCVPISNHLYFYWYRQILGQKVEFLVSFYNNEISEKSEIFDDQFSVERPDGSNFTLKIRSTKLEDSAMYFCASIRDRNTEAFFGQGTRLTVV.

J is TRBJ1-2 and V is TRBV4-3, with D perhaps TRBD1 (5 bases). Per germline, CDR1 LGHNA and CDR2 YSLEER. The CDR3 has 15 residues. The germline V and J ends were trimmed by 1 base and 3 bases, with 12 bases remaining between them. The CDR3 sequence is CASSQVPGEDYGYTF. The DNA for the CDR3 is TGCGCCAGCAGCCAAGTTCCGGGGGAGGACTATGGCTACACCTTC.

The chain employs TRBV30 and TRBJ1-6; maybe TRBD1 (5 bases). V was trimmed by 2 bases and J by 2 bases, leaving 13 bases between them. Germline V lookup: CDR1 GTSNPN, CDR2 SVGIG (reference sequence). The CDR3 spans 16 residues. CDR3 nucleotide sequence: TGTGCCTGGAGTATTGAAGGGGATACCTATAATTCACCCCTCCACTTT. This sequence encodes CAWSIEGDTYNSPLHF.

This chain connects TRBV29-1 to TRBJ2-7; D gene ambiguous. CDR3 length equals 13 residues. Trimming removed 4 bases at V and 6 bases at J, with 16 bases between. Germline V gives CDR1 SQVTM, CDR2 ANQGSEA. The CDR3 loop is CSVASTLLGEQYF. The CDR3 coding sequence is TGCAGCGTTGCCAGTACCCTCCTAGGCGAGCAGTACTTC.

This sequence joins TRBV5-1 and TRBJ2-5; D remains ambiguous. The CDR3 totals 17 residues. The germline V gene encodes CDR1 SGHRS and CDR2 YFSETQ. Deletions cut 0 bases from V and 4 bases from J, with 19 bases between. CDR3 loop: CASSLGVRGEVVETQYF. CDR3 nucleotides: TGCGCCAGCAGCTTGGGCGTCCGAGGTGAGGTCGTAGAGACCCAGTACTTC.

The chain is built from TRBV6-5 and TRBJ1-2; D unresolved. Germline V CDR1 and CDR2: MNHEY, SVGAGI. The CDR3 has 14 amino acids. The germline V and J ends were trimmed by 9 bases and 3 bases, with 17 bases remaining between them. The CDR3 coding sequence is TGTGCCAGTGCGCGTGGGCAGACCTACTATGGCTACACCTTC. Protein sequence: CASARGQTYYGYTF.

V usage is TRBV30 and J usage is TRBJ2-1, with 13 positions matching TRBD2. Germline V gene lookup returns CDR1 GTSNPN and CDR2 SVGIG (reference sequence). The V and J ends lost 0 bases and 6 bases, in that order; junction bases with no gene match: 5. The length of the CDR3 is 16 residues. The CDR3 spells CAWSVRLAGGRNEQFF. The CDR3, as DNA: TGTGCCTGGAGTGTACGACTAGCGGGGGGTCGCAATGAGCAGTTCTTC.

This chain joins TRBV28 and TRBJ1-4; possible D gene TRBD1, 6 bases. Germline V CDR1 and CDR2: MDHEN, SYDVKM. The CDR3 has 15 residues. V lost 9 bases to trimming and J lost 4 bases, with 18 bases between them. CDR3 residues: CARLGHPGGNEKLFF. The CDR3 DNA reads as TGTGCCAGATTGGGACACCCGGGGGGTAATGAAAAACTGTTTTTT.

V usage is TRBV18 and J usage is TRBJ1-4, with 7 nucleotides matching TRBD1. From germline, CDR1 is KGHSH and CDR2 LQKENI. The CDR3 is 16 amino acids. The J segment lost 6 bases and the V segment lost 3 bases, leaving 10 bases of the junction unmatched. The CDR3 DNA reads TGTGCCAGCTCACCCCCACGGACAGGCGTGGATGAAAAACTGTTTTTT. As protein: CASSPPRTGVDEKLFF.

The gene calls are TRBV7-2 and TRBJ1-6, with D tentatively TRBD1 (5 bases). The length of the CDR3 is 18 residues. V was pared by 1 base and J by 5 bases, with 18 bases between. Per the germline V gene, CDR1 is SGHTA and CDR2 is FQGNSA. The CDR3 DNA follows: TGTGCCAGCAGCTTAGAGGCAGTGAGACAGCTAAATAATTCACCCCTCCACTTT. Translation: CASSLEAVRQLNNSPLHF.

The chain recombines TRBV28 with TRBJ2-1; a weak D match, TRBD2 (5 bases). Trimming removed 7 bases from V and 9 bases from J, with 13 bases in between. CDR1 is MDHEN and CDR2 is SYDVKM in the germline V gene. CDR3 length equals 12 residues. CDR3 sequence: CASTVGVSEQFF. In DNA form, the CDR3 reads TGTGCCAGCACTGTCGGGGTTAGTGAGCAGTTCTTC.

CDR3 nucleotide sequence: TGCGCCAGCAGCTTGGATCGGGGAAACACAGATACGCAGTATTTT. Encoded protein: CASSLDRGNTDTQYF. The rearrangement joins TRBV5-1 to TRBJ2-3, with D perhaps TRBD2 (5 bases). Germline V CDR1 and CDR2: SGHRS, YFSETQ. V was trimmed by 0 bases and J by 2 bases, leaving 10 bases between them. The CDR3 has 15 amino acids.

The V and J genes are TRBV30 and TRBJ2-1; D may be TRBD1 (5 bases). The V gene lost 0 bases and the J gene lost 12 bases, with 15 bases spanning the gap. Germline V gene sequence: CDR1 GTSNPN, CDR2 SVGIG (reference sequence). The CDR3 runs 13 residues. CDR3 in amino acids: CAWSVARESRQFF. DNA of the CDR3: TGTGCCTGGAGTGTCGCCAGGGAATCTCGGCAGTTCTTC.

The chain has TRBV19 and TRBJ2-1; 14 bases are a match to TRBD2. This CDR3 spans 15 amino acids. Per germline, CDR1 LNHDA and CDR2 SQIVND (reference sequence). V trimming: 5 bases; J trimming: 8 bases; junction bases outside the gene matches: 5. As DNA, the CDR3 is TGTGCCAGTAGTGCCTGGACTAGCGGGGGGTATGAGCAGTTCTTC. Translation gives CASSAWTSGGYEQFF.

V gene TRBV9 combines with J gene TRBJ2-2; 7 bases match TRBD1. The CDR3 covers 15 residues. Germline values: CDR1 SGDLS, CDR2 YYNGEE. J gave up 3 bases and V 0 bases, and 2 bases lay outside the gene matches. The CDR3 loop is CASSVGGGDTGELFF. CDR3 nucleotide sequence: TGTGCCAGCAGCGTAGGAGGGGGCGACACCGGGGAGCTGTTTTTT.

This clone was recorded a few times. The rearrangement joins TRBV7-2 to TRBJ2-3, with D possibly TRBD2 on 6 matching bases. This CDR3 is built from 15 residues. Germline V gene lookup returns CDR1 SGHTA and CDR2 FQGNSA. V lost 5 bases and J 8 bases, leaving 20 bases between the germline ends. The CDR3 here is CASSEPGLSFGTQYF. CDR3 in DNA: TGTGCCAGCAGCGAACCGGGACTCTCTTTTGGTACGCAGTATTTT.

The V and J genes are TRBV6-6 and TRBJ1-3; TRBD1 agrees at 7 bases. Looked up from germline, CDR1 is MNHNY and CDR2 is SVGAGI (reference sequence). The junction had 4 bases not matched to a gene; V was cut back by 5 bases and J by 0 bases. The CDR3 contains 15 residues. The DNA for the CDR3 is TGTGCCAGCAGTCAGGGGACAGCCTCTGGAAACACCATATATTTT. This sequence encodes CASSQGTASGNTIYF.

V usage is TRBV4-1 and J usage is TRBJ1-4; possibly TRBD1 for D (5 bases). The CDR3 sequence is 15 residues long. Trimming stripped 5 bases from V and 5 bases from J, with 15 bases between. Germline V gene lookup returns CDR1 MGHRA and CDR2 YSYEKL. In nucleotides, the CDR3 is TGCGCCAGCAGCTATCAGGGATTTCTAAATGAAAAACTGTTTTTT. It translates to CASSYQGFLNEKLFF.

The chain recombines TRBV2 with TRBJ1-5, with 9 nucleotides matching TRBD1. The germline CDR1 and CDR2 sequences are SNHLY and FYNNEI. This CDR3 is 16 amino acids long. Losses at the gene ends were 6 bases for V and 1 base for J; bases not matched to a gene: 7. The CDR3 reads CASRGLQGASNQPQHF. In DNA form, the CDR3 reads TGTGCCAGCAGGGGTTTACAGGGGGCAAGCAATCAGCCCCAGCATTTT.

J is TRBJ2-1 and V is TRBV9; D gene uncertain. The germline gives CDR1 SGDLS, CDR2 YYNGEE. Trimming took 3 bases from V and 5 from J, leaving 6 bases between them. The CDR3 sequence is 12 residues long. DNA of the CDR3: TGTGCCAGCAGCGGTCTAGACAATGAGCAGTTCTTC. Translating it yields CASSGLDNEQFF.

The chain is built from TRBV4-1 and TRBJ2-5; TRBD1 might be the D (6 bases). This CDR3 has 15 amino acids. The germline CDR1 and CDR2 sequences are MGHRA and YSYEKL. Trimming removed 3 bases at V and 3 bases at J, with 14 bases between. CDR3 nucleotides: TGCGCCAGCAGCCAGAAACAGGGCTTCGAAGAGACCCAGTACTTC. Its protein product is CASSQKQGFEETQYF.

This clone was detected only a few times. The chain carries TRBV30 and TRBJ2-2; the D gene is possibly TRBD2 (5 bases). The V and J ends lost 5 bases and 1 base respectively, with 8 bases between them. Looked up from germline, CDR1 is GTSNPN and CDR2 is SVGIG (reference sequence). The CDR3 spans 13 residues. This CDR3 is CAWGEMNTGELFF. CDR3 in DNA: TGTGCCTGGGGGGAGATGAACACCGGGGAGCTGTTTTTT.

The CDR3 sequence is CASSESWPGGGEKLFF. CDR3 sequence (DNA): TGTGCCAGCAGTGAAAGTTGGCCAGGGGGAGGTGAAAAACTGTTTTTT. The rearrangement links TRBV25-1 to TRBJ1-4, with TRBD1 identical over 7 bases. V gave up 2 bases and J gave up 7 bases; unmatched junction bases: 10. Germline values: CDR1 MGHDK, CDR2 SYGVNS. The CDR3 extends over 16 amino acids. The whole variable domain, remainder taken from reference TRBV25-1 and TRBJ1-4, is EADIYQTPRYLVIGTGKKITLECSQTMGHDKMYWYQQDPGMELHLIHYSYGVNSTEKGDLSSESTVSRIRTEHFPLTLESARPSHTSQYLCASSESWPGGGEKLFFGSGTQLSVL.

V gene TRBV6-2 or TRBV6-3 combines with J gene TRBJ2-7; D is uncertain. The CDR3 is made up of 11 amino acids. Germline-derived CDR1 and CDR2 are MNHEY and SVGEGT. The germline V and J ends were trimmed by 5 bases and 3 bases, with 5 bases remaining between them. In DNA, the CDR3 is TGTGCCAGCAGTACTATCTACGAGCAGTACTTC. Translated: CASSTIYEQYF.

V gene TRBV28 combines with J gene TRBJ1-6; tentative D call: TRBD1 (5 bases). The CDR3 is made up of 17 amino acids. V lost 4 bases and J 7 bases, leaving 20 bases between the germline ends. The V gene's germline CDR1 is MDHEN and CDR2 SYDVKM. This CDR3 is CASSSEGIQPGNSPLHF. As DNA, the CDR3 is TGTGCCAGCAGTTCGGAGGGGATTCAACCGGGGAATTCACCCCTCCACTTT.

The rearrangement joins TRBV18 to TRBJ1-1; D call uncertain. The CDR3 consists of 13 residues. Germline V CDR1 and CDR2: KGHSH, LQKENI. Between the trimmed V and J ends, which lost 3 bases and 11 bases, there was a span of 16 bases. The CDR3, as DNA: TGTGCCAGCTCACCGCGGATCTCGGAGTGGGCTTTCTTT. It specifies CASSPRISEWAFF.

The rearrangement joins TRBV28 to TRBJ2-7; TRBD2 aligns across 11 bases. The CDR3 loop spans 16 amino acids. The germline gives CDR1 MDHEN, CDR2 SYDVKM. V lost 2 bases, J lost 3 bases, and 6 bases stayed unmatched. CDR3 in amino acids: CASSLRLAGGDYEQYF. CDR3 nucleotide sequence: TGTGCCAGCAGTTTACGGCTAGCGGGGGGTGACTACGAGCAGTACTTC.

This clone came up a few times. The chain couples TRBV29-1 to TRBJ1-2, with unresolved D. From germline, CDR1 is SQVTM and CDR2 ANQGSEA. The CDR3 sequence is 10 residues long. V dropped 5 bases and J dropped 11 bases, with 12 bases sitting between them. CDR3 nucleotide sequence: TGCAGCGTTTTTTTAGATTGGTACACCTTC. Protein product: CSVFLDWYTF.

The rearrangement uses TRBV5-1 and TRBJ2-1, with 8 bases lining up with TRBD1. The CDR3 spans 16 residues. From germline, CDR1 is SGHRS and CDR2 YFSETQ. Germline trimming cut 4 bases from V and 4 bases from J; bases unmatched to any gene: 10. The CDR3 reads CASSTGTGGGYNEQFF. CDR3 coding DNA: TGCGCCAGCAGCACCGGGACAGGTGGAGGATACAATGAGCAGTTCTTC.